Listed below are T cell receptor beta chains from one sample, sequenced in a study of OX40 agonist ivuxolimab in advanced cancers. Libraries were prepared by immunoSEQ multiplex PCR; TCRdb keeps only in-frame clonotypes and omits some of them. The profile shows around 81,000 clones, approximately 87% of them singletons. Sequencing used CD4+ or CD8+ T cells sorted from blood, obtained in a trial of the OX40 agonist ivuxolimab. These receptors were collected from an adult with an advanced solid tumor such as melanoma, head and neck, liver or kidney cancer. Both conserved end residues are part of each CDR3. D genes are given only for firm matches. Part of the rows lack a size; the others show once, few, many or a class for expanded clones.

TRBD1 | . | TRBJ1-2 | TRBV19 | TGTGCCAGTAGCCAGGGGGCGACCGTGGGCACCTATGGCTACACCTTC | CASSQGATVGTYGYTF
TRBD2 | . | TRBJ2-1 | TRBV5-1 | TGCGCCAGCCGACTAGCCACCTACAATGAGCAGTTCTTC | CASRLATYNEQFF
. | . | TRBJ2-7 | TRBV18 | TGTGCCAGCTCACCACGGGCAGACTCCTACGAGCAGTACTTC | CASSPRADSYEQYF
TRBD1 | . | TRBJ1-1 | TRBV20-1 | TGCAGTGCTCGGGACAGTAGGGAAGCTTTCTTT | CSARDSREAFF
TRBD1 | once | TRBJ2-7 | TRBV19 | TGTGCCAGTAGATTGAGACAGGGGGTATACGAGCAGTACTTC | CASRLRQGVYEQYF
. | . | TRBJ1-5 | TRBV5-8 | TGTGCCAGCAGCTTCTTTAGTGGGGGTAGCAATCAGCCCCAGCATTTT | CASSFFSGGSNQPQHF
. | . | TRBJ1-1 | TRBV29-1 | TGCAGCGTTGGTTCCCGGGGACAACTGGAAGCTTTCTTT | CSVGSRGQLEAFF
. | . | TRBJ2-1 | TRBV29-1 | TGCAGCGTTGACGGGCTGTACAATGAGCAGTTCTTC | CSVDGLYNEQFF
. | once | TRBJ2-3 | TRBV7-2 | TGTGCCAGCAGCTTAGGGTCCGACGCAGATACGCAGTATTTT | CASSLGSDADTQYF
TRBD2 | . | TRBJ2-7 | TRBV14 | TGTGCCAGCAGCCATCGAACTCTAGCGGCAATCATGCACGAGCAGTACTTC | CASSHRTLAAIMHEQYF
TRBD1 | . | TRBJ1-1 | TRBV5-6 | TGTGCCAGCAGCTTGATGACAGGGGTGGGCGTGAACACTGAAGCTTTCTTT | CASSLMTGVGVNTEAFF
. | . | TRBJ1-1 | TRBV28 | TGTGCCAGCAGTTTTGGGGAGCAGATTACAGCTTTCTTT | CASSFGEQITAFF
. | . | TRBJ2-5 | TRBV11-2 | TGTGCCAGCAGCTTCGGCGGTTTCCCAGGGGGGGAGACCCAGTACTTC | CASSFGGFPGGETQYF
. | few | TRBJ2-1 | TRBV2 | TGTGCCAGCAGTGAGATTGGGTCGGGGGGCGAGCAGTTCTTC | CASSEIGSGGEQFF
. | . | TRBJ2-3 | TRBV7-3 | TGTGCCAGCAGCCTGTCCGGGACCGTCACAGATACGCAGTATTTT | CASSLSGTVTDTQYF
. | . | TRBJ2-7 | TRBV28 | TGTGCCAGCAGTTTGGGCCCGGTAATGGGGGAGCAGTACTTC | CASSLGPVMGEQYF
. | . | TRBJ1-2 | TRBV7-9 | TGTGCCAGCAGCTCCGGACAGATCTATGGCTACACCTTC | CASSSGQIYGYTF